A single sample gave rise to the 12 T cell receptor beta chains below, sequenced in a study of Ad26.COV2.S vaccination and SARS-CoV-2 variants. Profiled with immunoSEQ multiplex PCR; TCRdb holds only in-frame clones, not every one. The repertoire includes more than 350,000 clones, about nine tenths of them detected once, and about 12% sits in the top ten. Indicated treatment: around 19 received Ad26.COV2.S at low or high dose, single or two shots; five or six received placebo; per-sample allocation not given. Repertoires come from day 63 after the first vaccine or placebo injection. The specimen comprised peripheral blood, sampled in a trial of Ad26.COV2.S vaccine versus placebo. All receptors come from a person between 18 and 65 years old who received the Ad26.COV2.S COVID-19 vaccine or a placebo.

V and J are TRBV5-4 and TRBJ2-3, with D possibly TRBD2 on 5 matching bases. There are 14 residues in the CDR3. Germline V gives CDR1 SGHNT, CDR2 YYREEE (reference sequence). Between the trimmed V and J ends, which lost 3 bases and 9 bases, there was a span of 17 bases. CDR3 nucleotide sequence: TGTGCCAGCAGCTGGTCACAACTAGAACGGACGCAGTATTTT. Its protein is CASSWSQLERTQYF.

This clone was observed a few times. The V and J genes are TRBV18 and TRBJ1-6; 9 positions match TRBD1. This CDR3 comprises 14 residues. Germline V CDR1 and CDR2: KGHSH, LQKENI. J was trimmed by 10 bases and V by 6 bases; bases with no gene match: 7. The DNA for the CDR3 is TGTGCCAGCTCGCCGGGACAGGGTTGGTCACCCCTCCACTTT. Translation: CASSPGQGWSPLHF.

The gene calls are TRBV5-6 and TRBJ2-2; no clear D. Germline CDR1 SGHDT, CDR2 YYEEEE. The V and J ends lost 3 bases and 8 bases respectively, with 5 bases between them. The CDR3 extends over 11 amino acids. CDR3 amino acids: CASSWGGELFF. CDR3 DNA: TGTGCCAGCAGCTGGGGAGGGGAGCTGTTTTTT.

The rearrangement joins TRBV30 to TRBJ1-1, with a weak D call TRBD1 (5 bases). The CDR3 is made up of 13 amino acids. The germline gives CDR1 GTSNPN, CDR2 SVGIG (reference sequence). The ends were cut back, 4 bases at V and 0 bases at J, with 9 bases in the middle. Here the CDR3 reads CAWNRWLNTEAFF. Here the CDR3 DNA reads TGTGCCTGGAACAGGTGGTTGAACACTGAAGCTTTCTTT.

V and J are TRBV5-1 and TRBJ1-2; D is possibly TRBD1 (6 bases). Germline lookup yields CDR1 SGHRS and CDR2 YFSETQ. This CDR3 contains 16 residues. Trimming removed 7 bases from V and 3 bases from J, with 22 bases in between. The CDR3 sequence: CASAQSLRGGDYGYTF. In DNA, the CDR3 is TGCGCCAGCGCGCAGTCCCTGCGGGGGGGCGACTATGGCTACACCTTC.

This clone was detected only a few times. The chain combines TRBV12-3 or TRBV12-4 with TRBJ2-1; TRBD2 aligns across 8 bases. Trimming at V came to 9 bases and at J to 10 bases, leaving 11 bases not matched to a gene. The CDR3 is 13 residues long. The CDR3 protein is CASWIAGIREQFF. In DNA, the CDR3 is TGTGCCAGTTGGATAGCGGGAATACGCGAGCAGTTCTTC.

This chain links TRBV7-9 with TRBJ2-2; no firm D call. CDR3 length: 14 amino acids. Trimming cost V 3 bases and J 7 bases, with 12 bases left between them. Germline V gene lookup returns CDR1 SEHNR and CDR2 FQNEAQ (reference sequence). This CDR3 is CASSFQQKIGELFF. The CDR3 DNA reads as TGTGCCAGCAGCTTTCAACAGAAAATCGGGGAGCTGTTTTTT.

The V gene is TRBV12-5, the J gene TRBJ1-1; D not resolved. This CDR3 comprises 11 residues. Between the trimmed V and J ends, which lost 5 bases and 7 bases, there was a span of 8 bases. Germline loops: CDR1 LGHNT, CDR2 FRNRAP. This CDR3 is CASGPGLEAFF. The CDR3 DNA follows: TGTGCTAGTGGTCCTGGACTTGAAGCTTTCTTT.

The chain recombines TRBV6-6 with TRBJ2-7; D is uncertain. Between the trimmed V and J ends, which lost 6 bases and 3 bases, there was a span of 9 bases. The CDR3 is made up of 12 amino acids. Germline CDR1 and CDR2: MNHNY and SVGAGI (reference sequence). The DNA for the CDR3 is TGTGCCAGCAGCGGATATAACTACGAGCAGTACTTC. Its translation is CASSGYNYEQYF.

The rearrangement joins TRBV5-6 to TRBJ2-1; unclear D gene. CDR1 is SGHDT, CDR2 YYEEEE, per germline. Trimming took 2 bases from V and 4 from J, leaving 7 bases between them. The CDR3 spans 13 residues. CDR3 in amino acids: CASSFLQYNEQFF. CDR3 DNA sequence: TGTGCCAGCAGCTTTCTACAGTACAATGAGCAGTTCTTC.

The CDR3 sequence: CASSLRLTNTGELFF. The CDR3 region has the DNA TGCGCCAGCAGCTTGAGGCTAACGAACACCGGGGAGCTGTTTTTT. The chain combines TRBV5-1 with TRBJ2-2; D is undetermined. V lost 1 base and J lost 0, with 7 bases in between. CDR1 is SGHRS and CDR2 is YFSETQ in the germline V gene. The CDR3 contains 15 residues.

CDR3 protein: CASSLTYTSYEQYF. CDR3 DNA sequence: TGCGCCAGCAGCTTGACTTATACCTCCTACGAGCAGTACTTC. The chain carries TRBV5-1 and TRBJ2-7; no clear D gene. V was cut by 1 base and J by 0 bases, with 8 bases left in between. This CDR3 region has 14 residues. From germline, CDR1 is SGHRS and CDR2 YFSETQ.